These 14 T cell receptor beta chains came from one sample sequenced in a study of shared clonotypes between healthy human individuals. Libraries were prepared by immunoSEQ multiplex PCR; TCRdb keeps only in-frame clonotypes and omits some of them. The sample yields about 2.3 million clones, approximately 93% seen once. The specimen sequenced was naive CD4+ T cells from PBMCs. Noted subset: CD45RA+ positively selected. The receptors derive from a young man in good health. Some clones in this sample may be carry-over from other donors' samples.

This clone has only a few counts. The CDR3 sequence: CASSLLDSQETQYF. CDR3 DNA sequence: TGTGCCAGCAGTTTATTGGACAGCCAAGAGACCCAGTACTTC. V usage is TRBV28 and J usage is TRBJ2-5; possibly TRBD1 for D (6 bases). Germline assignment: CDR1 MDHEN and CDR2 SYDVKM. V lost 1 base and J 1 base, leaving 7 bases between the germline ends. This CDR3 contains 14 residues.

The V and J genes are TRBV27 and TRBJ1-2; D is uncertain. Germline V lookup: CDR1 MNHEY, CDR2 SMNVEV (reference sequence). This CDR3 has 16 amino acids. Deletions cut 4 bases from V and 6 bases from J, with 21 bases between. CDR3 sequence (DNA): TGTGCCAGCAGTTCAGTAAAGACACTTCCGAACCATGGCTACACCTTC. The encoded protein is CASSSVKTLPNHGYTF.

The rearrangement joins TRBV5-1 to TRBJ2-4, with 9 bases aligning to TRBD1. CDR3 length: 14 residues. J gave up 9 bases and V 4 bases, and 8 bases lay outside the gene matches. Germline V gene lookup returns CDR1 SGHRS and CDR2 YFSETQ. The CDR3: CASSPGTGWGIQYF. DNA of the CDR3: TGCGCCAGCAGCCCCGGGACAGGGTGGGGCATTCAGTACTTC.

This chain joins TRBV7-9 and TRBJ2-5; 11 nucleotides align to TRBD1. CDR3 length equals 18 residues. Per germline, CDR1 SEHNR and CDR2 FQNEAQ (reference sequence). The V gene end was trimmed by 0 bases and the J gene end by 4 bases; junction bases not matched to a gene: 10. The CDR3 DNA reads as TGTGCCAGCAGCTTAGCGCTAACCGGGACAGGGGGTTCAGAGACCCAGTACTTC. Its protein is CASSLALTGTGGSETQYF.

V gene TRBV9 combines with J gene TRBJ1-2, with a possible D match to TRBD1 (6 bases). The germline V gene has CDR1 SGDLS and CDR2 YYNGEE. V lost 4 bases and J lost 3, with 10 bases in between. This CDR3 contains 13 residues. The CDR3 region has the DNA TGTGCCAGCAGCACCGGGGGGCACTATGGCTACACCTTC. This translates into CASSTGGHYGYTF.

The genes are TRBV11-2 and TRBJ1-3; possibly TRBD1 for D (5 bases). The CDR3 has 16 amino acids. Germline V gene lookup returns CDR1 SGHAT and CDR2 FQNNGV. V lost 3 bases and J lost 0, with 12 bases in between. CDR3 in amino acids: CASSFRDSSSGNTIYF. The DNA of the CDR3 is TGTGCCAGCAGCTTCCGGGACTCATCCTCTGGAAACACCATATATTTT.

The chain couples TRBV5-1 to TRBJ2-1; D remains unclear. The germline V gene encodes CDR1 SGHRS and CDR2 YFSETQ. V was cut by 4 bases and J by 3 bases, with 14 bases left in between. The CDR3 is made up of 15 amino acids. DNA of the CDR3: TGCGCCAGCAGCCCGGCCGGAGTCAACTACAATGAGCAGTTCTTC. It yields the protein CASSPAGVNYNEQFF.

This rearrangement joins TRBV30 to TRBJ2-7; TRBD1 might be the D (6 bases). Germline V CDR1 and CDR2: GTSNPN, SVGIG (reference sequence). This CDR3 region has 13 residues. V shed 4 bases and J shed 2 bases, with 12 bases lying between them. The CDR3 nucleotides read TGTGCCTGGACTAGGACAGATGCCTACGAGCAGTACTTC. This gives the protein CAWTRTDAYEQYF.

The rearrangement links TRBV9 to TRBJ2-2; 9 positions match TRBD2. The ends lost 6 bases at V and 6 bases at J; junction bases unmatched: 6. Germline V gives CDR1 SGDLS, CDR2 YYNGEE. The CDR3 totals 14 residues. The CDR3: CASTDQREAGELFF. CDR3 bases: TGTGCCAGCACGGACCAGCGGGAGGCCGGGGAGCTGTTTTTT.

This chain links TRBV4-1 with TRBJ2-6; no firm D call. The CDR3 sequence is 18 residues long. Germline V gives CDR1 MGHRA, CDR2 YSYEKL. Trimming stripped 4 bases from V and 0 bases from J, with 16 bases between. The chain's CDR3 is CASSLTRASISGANVLTF. DNA for the CDR3: TGCGCCAGCAGCCTTACCCGGGCCTCTATCTCTGGGGCCAACGTCCTGACTTTC.

This chain connects TRBV23-1 to TRBJ2-7; the D gene could be TRBD1 or TRBD2 (5 bases each). TRBV23-1 is noted as an ORF with a role that remains uncertain. V lost 2 bases and J 4 bases, leaving 12 bases between the germline ends. The CDR3 contains 14 residues. The CDR3 nucleotides are TGCGCCAGCAGTCAACCTGGGGGACGGTACGAGCAGTACTTC. Its translation: CASSQPGGRYEQYF.

Remarks on this clone: Other DNA sequences in this specimen translate into the identical CDR3. The J gene is TRBJ1-2, the V gene TRBV2; TRBD1 might be the D (6 bases). This CDR3 has 13 amino acids. V lost 3 bases, J lost 2 bases, and 7 bases lay in between. Germline CDR1 is SNHLY and CDR2 is FYNNEI. CDR3 nucleotides: TGTGCCAGCAGTGAGGGGGCAAACTATGGCTACACCTTC. Translated: CASSEGANYGYTF.

V is TRBV6-1 and J is TRBJ2-3; 12 bases are a match to TRBD2. The CDR3 length is 14 residues. Germline values: CDR1 MNHNS, CDR2 SASEGT. After removal of 6 bases from V and 7 bases from J, the junction contained 5 bases not matched to a gene. DNA for the CDR3: TGTGCCAGCAGGCTGACTAGCGGGGGAAATACGCAGTATTTT. Encoded protein: CASRLTSGGNTQYF.

The chain links TRBV4-2 to TRBJ2-3, with D possibly TRBD2 on 6 matching bases. V lost 5 bases and J lost 3, with 24 bases in between. The CDR3 totals 18 residues. Germline values: CDR1 LGHNA, CDR2 YNFKEQ. CDR3 in DNA: TGTGCCAGCAGCTTACCTCAGGGCCTAGCGCCCAGAACAGATACGCAGTATTTT. It is translated as CASSLPQGLAPRTDTQYF.